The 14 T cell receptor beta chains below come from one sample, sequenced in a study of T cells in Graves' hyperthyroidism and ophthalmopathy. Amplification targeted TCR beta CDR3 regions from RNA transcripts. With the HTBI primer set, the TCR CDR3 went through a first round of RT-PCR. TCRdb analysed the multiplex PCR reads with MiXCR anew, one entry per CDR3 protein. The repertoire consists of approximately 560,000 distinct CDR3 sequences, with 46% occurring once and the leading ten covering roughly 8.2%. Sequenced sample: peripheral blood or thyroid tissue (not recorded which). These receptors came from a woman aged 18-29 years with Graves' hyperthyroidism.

CDR3 nucleotide sequence: TGTGCCAGCACCCCGGCAGGGCGCGAGCAGTACTTC. Translated, it gives CASTPAGREQYF. The chain is built from TRBV7-9 and TRBJ2-7; D might be TRBD1 (5 bases). Germline V lookup: CDR1 SEHNR, CDR2 FQNEAQ (reference sequence). This CDR3 region has 12 residues. V lost 7 bases and J lost 6, with 13 bases in between.

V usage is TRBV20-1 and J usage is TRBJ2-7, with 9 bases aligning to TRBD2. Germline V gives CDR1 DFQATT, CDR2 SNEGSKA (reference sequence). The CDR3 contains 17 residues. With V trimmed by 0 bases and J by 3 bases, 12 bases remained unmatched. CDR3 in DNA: TGCAGTGCTAGAGATCCGACTAGCGGCCAGATGGTCTACGAGCAGTACTTC. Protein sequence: CSARDPTSGQMVYEQYF.

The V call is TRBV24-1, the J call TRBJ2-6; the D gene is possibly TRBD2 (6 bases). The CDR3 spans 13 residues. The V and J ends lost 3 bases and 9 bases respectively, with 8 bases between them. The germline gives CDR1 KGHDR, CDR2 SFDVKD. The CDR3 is CATSDRRDNVLTF. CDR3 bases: TGTGCCACCAGTGATAGGAGGGACAACGTCCTGACTTTC.

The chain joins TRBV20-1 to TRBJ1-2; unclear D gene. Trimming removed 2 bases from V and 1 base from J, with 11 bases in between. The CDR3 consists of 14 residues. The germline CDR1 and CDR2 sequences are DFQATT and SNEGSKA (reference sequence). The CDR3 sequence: CSARSPSLNYGYTF. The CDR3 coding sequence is TGCAGTGCTAGAAGCCCTTCTCTTAACTATGGCTACACCTTC.

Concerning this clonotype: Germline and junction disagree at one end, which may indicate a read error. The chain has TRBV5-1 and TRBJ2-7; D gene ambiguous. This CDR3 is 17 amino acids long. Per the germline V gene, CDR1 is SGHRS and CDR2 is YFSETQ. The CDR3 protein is CASSTQRELRVFRTQYF. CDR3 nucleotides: TGTGCCAGCAGCACACAGAGAGAACTACGAGTTTTCAGGACGCAGTACTTC.

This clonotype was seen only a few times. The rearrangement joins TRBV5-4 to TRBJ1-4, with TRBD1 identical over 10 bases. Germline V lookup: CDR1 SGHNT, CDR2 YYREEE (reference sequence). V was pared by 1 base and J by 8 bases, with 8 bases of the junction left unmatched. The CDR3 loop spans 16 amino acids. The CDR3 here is CASSLLTGGSGEKLFF. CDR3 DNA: TGTGCCAGCAGCTTGCTGACAGGGGGCTCAGGAGAAAAACTGTTTTTT.

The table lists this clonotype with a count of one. CDR3 sequence (DNA): TGCAGCGTTGAAGGGCAGGGAATCGACTACACCTTC. Its protein product is CSVEGQGIDYTF. The genes are TRBV29-1 and TRBJ1-2; weak D call: TRBD1 (5 bases). This CDR3 has 12 amino acids. Trimming stripped 1 base from V and 10 bases from J, with 13 bases between. The germline CDR1 and CDR2 sequences are SQVTM and ANQGSEA.

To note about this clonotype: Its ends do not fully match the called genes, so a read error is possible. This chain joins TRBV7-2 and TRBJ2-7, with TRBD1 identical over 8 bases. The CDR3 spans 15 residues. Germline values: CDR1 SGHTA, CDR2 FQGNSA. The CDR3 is CASSQDQDRDYEQYF. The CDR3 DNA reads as TGCGCCAGCAGCCAAGATCAGGACAGGGACTACGAGCAGTACTTC.

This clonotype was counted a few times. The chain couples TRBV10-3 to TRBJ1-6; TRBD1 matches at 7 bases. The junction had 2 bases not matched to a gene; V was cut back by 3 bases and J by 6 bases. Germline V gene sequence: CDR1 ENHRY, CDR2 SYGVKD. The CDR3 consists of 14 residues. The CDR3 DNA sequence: TGTGCCATCAGTGACGGACAGGCTAATTCACCCCTCCACTTT. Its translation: CAISDGQANSPLHF.

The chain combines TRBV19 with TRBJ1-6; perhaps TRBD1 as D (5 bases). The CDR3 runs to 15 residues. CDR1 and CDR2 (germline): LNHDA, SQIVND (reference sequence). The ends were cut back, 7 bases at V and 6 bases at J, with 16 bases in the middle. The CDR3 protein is CASIPTGDSNSPLHF. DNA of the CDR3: TGTGCCAGTATCCCTACCGGGGACTCTAATTCACCCCTCCACTTT.

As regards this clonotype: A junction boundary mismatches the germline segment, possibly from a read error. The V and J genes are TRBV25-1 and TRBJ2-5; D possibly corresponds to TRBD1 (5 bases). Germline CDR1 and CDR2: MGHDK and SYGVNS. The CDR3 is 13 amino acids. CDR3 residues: CAISGRAGKTQYF. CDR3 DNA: TGTGCCATCAGTGGCAGGGCTGGGAAGACCCAGTACTTC.

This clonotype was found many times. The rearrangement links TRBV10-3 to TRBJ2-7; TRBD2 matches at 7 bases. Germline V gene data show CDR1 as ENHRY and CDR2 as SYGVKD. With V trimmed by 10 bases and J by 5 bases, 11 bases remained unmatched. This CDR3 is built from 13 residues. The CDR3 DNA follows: TGTGCCACCGGGGCGGGAGTTAAGGACGAGCAGTACTTC. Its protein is CATGAGVKDEQYF.

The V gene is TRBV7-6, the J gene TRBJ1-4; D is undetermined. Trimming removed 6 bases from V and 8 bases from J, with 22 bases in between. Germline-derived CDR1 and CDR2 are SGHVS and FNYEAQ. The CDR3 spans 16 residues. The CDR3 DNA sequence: TGTGCCAGCAGTTACTCGAGTCAAGGGCTTAACGAAAAACTGTTTTTT. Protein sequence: CASSYSSQGLNEKLFF.

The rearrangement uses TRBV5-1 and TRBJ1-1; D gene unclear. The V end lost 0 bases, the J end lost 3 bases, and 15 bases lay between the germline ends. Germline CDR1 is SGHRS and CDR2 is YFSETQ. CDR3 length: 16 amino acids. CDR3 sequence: CASSLAPAGRDTEAFF. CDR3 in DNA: TGCGCCAGCAGCTTGGCCCCGGCGGGGAGAGACACTGAAGCTTTCTTT.